This TCR beta chain was documented in a study of blood T cell repertoires in COVID-19. For the study at large: Samples taken during acute and convalescent COVID-19 were collected in the United States, Italy and Spain.

Germline V lookup: CDR1 LNHDA, CDR2 SQIVND (reference sequence). Trimming cost V 1 base and J 4 bases, with 13 bases left between them. This CDR3 is 15 amino acids long. This table comes from immunoSEQ multiplex PCR, and its TCRdb copy is limited to in-frame clones, with some not included. The sample lists under 200,000 clones; approximately 90% were seen once. The genes are TRBV19 and TRBJ2-5; D is perhaps TRBD1 (6 bases). The clonotype was recovered from a man between 45 and 60 years old with acute or convalescent COVID-19. Sequenced sample: peripheral blood. The CDR3 spells CASSIAQGERETQYF. DNA for the CDR3: TGTGCCAGTAGTATAGCACAGGGAGAGAGAGAGACCCAGTACTTC.